A selection of T cell receptor beta chains follows, all from one sample in a study of blood T cell repertoires in COVID-19. Sequencing used immunoSEQ multiplex PCR; TCRdb keeps in-frame clones, though not all of them. Of over 250,000 clones in the sample, over 75% were seen once. Sequences were obtained from PBMCs or T cells enriched from blood (not recorded which). The receptors stem from a woman in her twenties or thirties who had recovered from COVID-19. CDR3s include the opening cysteine and the closing phenylalanine or tryptophan. A D gene is named only where the DNA matches it firmly. Rows give clone size only sometimes, using once, few, many, or a class for an expanded clone.

>TRBD1|NA|TRBJ1-2|TRBV6-6
CASSYSGRDRAYGYTF
TGTGCCAGCAGTTACTCGGGGCGAGACAGGGCCTATGGCTACACCTTC
>TRBD2|NA|TRBJ2-7|TRBV28
CASNLAGGKYEQYF
TGTGCCAGCAATCTAGCGGGAGGGAAGTACGAGCAGTACTTC
>NA|NA|TRBJ2-2|TRBV6-5
CASSYSATGELFF
TGTGCCAGCAGTTACTCCGCGACCGGGGAGCTGTTTTTT
>NA|NA|TRBJ2-3|TRBV9
CASSEWQDTQYF
TGTGCCAGCAGCGAGTGGCAAGATACGCAGTATTTT
>NA|NA|TRBJ1-1|TRBV28
CASSFNRVNTEAFF
TGTGCCAGCAGTTTTAACAGGGTGAACACTGAAGCTTTCTTT
>NA|NA|TRBJ1-5|TRBV15
CATSRVGGNQPQHF
TGTGCCACCAGCAGAGTGGGAGGGAATCAGCCCCAGCATTTT
>TRBD2|NA|TRBJ2-1|TRBV4-1
CASSQALAGASYNEQFF
TGCGCCAGCAGCCAAGCACTAGCGGGAGCAAGCTACAATGAGCAGTTCTTC
>TRBD2|NA|TRBJ2-1|TRBV10-3
CAISDSSGRINEQFF
TGTGCCATCAGTGATAGCAGCGGGAGAATCAATGAGCAGTTCTTC
>TRBD1|NA|TRBJ2-7|TRBV18
CASSPQGVSYEQYF
TGTGCCAGCTCACCTCAGGGGGTCTCCTACGAGCAGTACTTC
>TRBD1|NA|TRBJ2-3|TRBV11-2
CASSLGQGGADTQYF
TGTGCCAGCAGCTTGGGACAGGGTGGTGCAGATACGCAGTATTTT
>TRBD1|NA|TRBJ1-5|TRBV2
CASRGAGGNQPQHF
TGTGCCAGCAGGGGGGCAGGGGGGAATCAGCCCCAGCATTTT
>TRBD1|once|TRBJ1-1|TRBV28
CASSSGQGGEEAFF
TGTGCCAGCAGTTCGGGACAGGGGGGTGAGGAAGCTTTCTTT
>NA|NA|TRBJ1-1|TRBV28
CASSLTHLNTEAFF
TGTGCCAGCAGCTTGACACACTTGAACACTGAAGCTTTCTTT
>TRBD1|NA|TRBJ2-3|TRBV5-8
CASSFLGTGDGARGTDTQYF
TGTGCCAGCAGCTTCTTGGGCACAGGGGACGGCGCGCGAGGCACAGATACGCAGTATTTT
>TRBD2|NA|TRBJ2-5|TRBV5-5
CASSPPSGLRQETQYF
TGTGCCAGCAGCCCCCCTAGCGGCCTTCGCCAAGAGACCCAGTACTTC
>NA|NA|TRBJ1-3|TRBV6-5
CASSPVYSGNTIYF
TGTGCCAGCAGTCCAGTTTACTCTGGAAACACCATATATTTT
>TRBD1|NA|TRBJ2-2|TRBV19
CASSIQQGSGELFF
TGTGCCAGTAGTATTCAACAGGGGAGCGGGGAGCTGTTTTTT
>NA|NA|TRBJ2-2|TRBV19
CASSFQTNTGELFF
TGTGCCAGTAGTTTTCAAACGAACACCGGGGAGCTGTTTTTT
>NA|NA|TRBJ1-5|TRBV28
CASSLTDWGQPQHF
TGTGCCAGCAGTTTGACAGATTGGGGTCAGCCCCAGCATTTT
>NA|NA|TRBJ1-6|TRBV7-2
CASSSNGGYDSPLHF
TGTGCCAGCAGCTCAAACGGGGGTTATGATTCACCCCTCCACTTT